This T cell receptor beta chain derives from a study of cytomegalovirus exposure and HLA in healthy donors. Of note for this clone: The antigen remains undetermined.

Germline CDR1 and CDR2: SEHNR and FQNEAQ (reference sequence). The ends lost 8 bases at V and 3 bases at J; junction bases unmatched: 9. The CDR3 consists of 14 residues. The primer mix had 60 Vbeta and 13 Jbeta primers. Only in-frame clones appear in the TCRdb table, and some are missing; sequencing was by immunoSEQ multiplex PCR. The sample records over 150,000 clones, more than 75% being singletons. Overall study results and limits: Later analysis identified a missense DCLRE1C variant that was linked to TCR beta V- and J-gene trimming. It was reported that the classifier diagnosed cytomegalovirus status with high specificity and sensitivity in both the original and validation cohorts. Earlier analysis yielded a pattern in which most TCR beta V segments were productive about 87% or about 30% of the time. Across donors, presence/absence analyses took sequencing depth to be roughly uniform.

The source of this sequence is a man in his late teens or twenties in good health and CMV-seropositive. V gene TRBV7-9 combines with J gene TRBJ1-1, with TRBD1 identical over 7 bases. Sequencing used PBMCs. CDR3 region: CASPTGRLDTEAFF. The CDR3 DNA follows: TGTGCCAGCCCGACAGGGAGGCTTGACACTGAAGCTTTCTTT.